A selection of T cell receptor beta chains follows, all from one sample in a study of blood T cell repertoires in COVID-19. Clones were read by immunoSEQ multiplex PCR, and TCRdb kept only the in-frame ones, dropping some. The repertoire consists of over 150,000 clones, with 75% to 80% occurring once and the leading ten covering about 26%. Sequenced material: peripheral blood. The receptors shown here come from a woman in her 70s with acute or convalescent COVID-19. Both conserved end residues are trimmed from each CDR3. Fields, in order: V gene, CDR3 protein.

TRBV19 ASRTFGQGGQNTEAF
TRBV5-1 ASSSGTASYEQY
TRBV28 ASSSAGGGQETQY
TRBV10-2 ASERDGELF
TRBV6-5 ASSYTGLGTEAF
TRBV15 ATSRRTGSNEKLF
TRBV3-1/TRBV3-2 ASSQDRGTGELF
TRBV19 ASSIHLATGELF
TRBV7-2 ASSLTASTDTQY
TRBV18 ASSPSMYQETQY
TRBV7-9 ASSLDPGIYEKLF
TRBV19 ASYRDRSIRGANVLT
TRBV3-1/TRBV3-2 ASGFSGRALSYNEQF
TRBV19 ASSTKPPGLDTGELF
TRBV6-5 ASSGGLGEYNEQF
TRBV14 ASSPRLAVSSYNEQF
TRBV7-9 ASSMSLGPPGTDTQY
TRBV19 ASRGTGLPQH
TRBV6-5 ASRPDRGRYQPQH
TRBV3-1/TRBV3-2 ASSRYLAGGNSYEQY
TRBV19 ASSRPGQGIETQY
TRBV19 ASATESSYNEQF
TRBV14 ASSQGYWGPDTQY
TRBV6-5 ASSHRQATDTQY
TRBV6-6 ASSIRDRGYGYT
TRBV9 ASSARMTGISTDTQY
TRBV3-1/TRBV3-2 ASSQVGGRSDKQF
TRBV18 ASSRSMSGTENNSPLH
TRBV6-6 ASTEPGHGSYEQY
TRBV7-9 ASGTRGITEAF
TRBV10-3 AISESGTGRLAENIQY
TRBV6-6 ASSYGFQGNSPLH